These 19 T cell receptor beta chains originate from one sample sequenced in a study of T-cell reconstitution after alpha-beta-depleted transplantation in children. Unique molecular identifiers featured in how the TCRbeta library was prepared. Via MiXCR, TCRdb re-called the PCR reads, giving one row per CDR3 protein. The sample holds just under 150,000 distinct CDR3 sequences, 7.5% to 9% seen once. The specimen comprised PBMCs, mostly from graft donor cells, sampled 180 days after TCRalphabeta/CD19-depleted stem cell transplant. The receptors here all came from a female patient under 10 years old who had a stem cell transplant for congenital amegakaryocytic thrombocytopenia, so the T cells may come from the graft donor.

Points on this clonotype: A clone one base away is much larger, so this may be a read error. The chain employs TRBV24-1 and TRBJ2-1; possible D gene TRBD2, 6 bases. The CDR3 is made up of 16 amino acids. Trimming took 2 bases from V and 3 from J, leaving 13 bases between them. CDR1 and CDR2 (germline): KGHDR, SFDVKD. The CDR3 is CATSDYRDSLYNEQFF. In DNA, the CDR3 is TGTGCCACCAGTGATTACCGGGACTCCCTCTACAATGAGCAGTTCTTC.

This clonotype has at least ten counts. The chain carries TRBV11-2 and TRBJ2-3; no definite D call. V dropped 5 bases and J dropped 4 bases, with 7 bases sitting between them. The CDR3 is made up of 12 amino acids. The germline gives CDR1 SGHAT, CDR2 FQNNGV. The CDR3 coding sequence is TGTGCCAGCAGCCCCAGGCCAGATACGCAGTATTTT. This sequence encodes CASSPRPDTQYF.

The chain couples TRBV12-3 or TRBV12-4 to TRBJ2-5; D remains ambiguous. The V and J ends lost 5 bases and 5 bases respectively, with 9 bases between them. The CDR3 spans 12 residues. As DNA, the CDR3 is TGTGCCAGCAGTCACCTAGGGGAGACCCAGTACTTC. Translating gives CASSHLGETQYF.

This clonotype has a count of ten or more. The rearrangement links TRBV7-9 to TRBJ1-2; no clear D gene. From germline, CDR1 is SEHNR and CDR2 FQNEAQ (reference sequence). The CDR3 runs 12 residues. The V and J ends lost 1 base and 7 bases respectively, with 7 bases between them. The CDR3 coding sequence is TGTGCCAGCAGCTTAGTGGAGAGTGGCTACACCTTC. This translates into CASSLVESGYTF.

The rearrangement links TRBV6-5 to TRBJ1-2; D gene unclear. This CDR3 contains 14 residues. With 5 bases removed from V and 1 base from J, the gap between germline ends came to 11 bases. CDR1 is MNHEY, CDR2 SVGAGI, per germline. DNA of the CDR3: TGTGCCAGCAGTAACCCCGGAATTAACTATGGCTACACCTTC. Translated, it gives CASSNPGINYGYTF.

This clonotype has a handful of counts. V gene TRBV5-1 combines with J gene TRBJ2-7; D is uncertain. Per the germline V gene, CDR1 is SGHRS and CDR2 is YFSETQ. The CDR3 runs 15 residues. Trimming shortened V by 3 bases and J by 0 bases, and 13 bases separated the two germline ends. As DNA, the CDR3 is TGCGCCAGCAGCTCAGATTGGGCCTACTCCTACGAGCAGTACTTC. Translation: CASSSDWAYSYEQYF.

This clonotype was observed a few times. The gene calls are TRBV28 and TRBJ1-4, with no clear D. This CDR3 has 11 residues. Looked up from germline, CDR1 is MDHEN and CDR2 is SYDVKM. Trimming pared 6 bases from V and 6 bases from J, leaving 5 bases between. In DNA form, the CDR3 reads TGTGCCAGCAGCGTGGATGAAAAACTGTTTTTT. Amino acids: CASSVDEKLFF. The variable domain in full, completed from reference TRBV28 and TRBJ1-4, reads DVKVTQSSRYLVKRTGEKVFLECVQDMDHENMFWYRQDPGLGLRLIYFSYDVKMKEKGDIPEGYSVSREKKERFSLILESASTNQTSMYLCASSVDEKLFFGSGTQLSVL.

This clonotype was seen repeatedly, ten times or more. The chain links TRBV28 to TRBJ2-7; D not resolved. The CDR3 totals 14 residues. V dropped 5 bases and J dropped 7 bases, with 18 bases sitting between them. Germline V gene sequence: CDR1 MDHEN, CDR2 SYDVKM. The CDR3 spells CASSSSGLPREQYF. CDR3 sequence (DNA): TGTGCCAGCAGTAGCTCGGGCCTCCCTAGGGAGCAGTACTTC.

This clonotype occurred many times. The V and J genes are TRBV7-2 and TRBJ1-1; maybe TRBD1 (6 bases). The length of the CDR3 is 15 residues. The germline V gene encodes CDR1 SGHTA and CDR2 FQGNSA. V was cut by 3 bases and J by 13 bases, with 24 bases left in between. CDR3 protein: CASSLFGGGQDSGFF. DNA for the CDR3: TGTGCCAGCAGCTTGTTCGGCGGGGGCCAGGACTCAGGTTTCTTT.

This clonotype showed up many times. This chain links TRBV10-3 with TRBJ2-5; TRBD2 agrees at 8 bases. Germline V gives CDR1 ENHRY, CDR2 SYGVKD. The length of the CDR3 is 17 residues. V trimming: 3 bases; J trimming: 0 bases; junction bases outside the gene matches: 9. Here the CDR3 DNA reads TGTGCCATCAGTGAAGTTGGTTTAGCGGGGCACCAAGAGACCCAGTACTTC. This gives the protein CAISEVGLAGHQETQYF.

This clonotype was found many times. The chain has TRBV5-1 and TRBJ2-3; TRBD2 agrees at 13 bases. The J segment lost 3 bases and the V segment lost 4 bases, leaving 11 bases of the junction unmatched. The CDR3 runs 18 residues. The germline CDR1 and CDR2 sequences are SGHRS and YFSETQ. CDR3 protein: CASSVGTSGIVGTDTQYF. CDR3 coding DNA: TGCGCCAGCAGCGTCGGGACTAGCGGGATTGTCGGGACAGATACGCAGTATTTT. Full variable domain (missing parts from reference TRBV5-1 and TRBJ2-3): KAGVTQTPRYLIKTRGQQVTLSCSPISGHRSVSWYQQTPGQGLQFLFEYFSETQRNKGNFPGRFSGRQFSNSRSEMNVSTLELGDSALYLCASSVGTSGIVGTDTQYFGPGTRLTVL.

For the CDR3, the DNA is TGTGCCAGCAGCCCGGGGCGGGGGACCATGACCCAGTACTTC. This translates into CASSPGRGTMTQYF. V and J are TRBV4-2 and TRBJ2-5; TRBD2 agrees at 7 bases. The CDR3 is 14 residues long. The V and J ends lost 4 bases and 7 bases, in that order; junction bases with no gene match: 9. Per the germline V gene, CDR1 is LGHNA and CDR2 is YNFKEQ.

The CDR3 coding sequence is TGCGCCAGCAGCTTGTGGACAGGGGGCGAGAATTCACCCCTCCACTTT. This codes for CASSLWTGGENSPLHF. This sequence joins TRBV5-1 and TRBJ1-6, with 11 bases matching TRBD1. Germline assignment: CDR1 SGHRS and CDR2 YFSETQ. The V and J ends lost 1 base and 7 bases, in that order; junction bases with no gene match: 4. The CDR3 is 16 residues long.

V usage is TRBV18 and J usage is TRBJ2-5, with 8 nucleotides matching TRBD1. The junction had 4 bases not matched to a gene; V was cut back by 3 bases and J by 1 base. The CDR3 has 15 residues. Germline CDR1 and CDR2: KGHSH and LQKENI. The CDR3: CASSPRQGPQETQYF. As DNA, the CDR3 is TGTGCCAGCTCACCCAGACAGGGGCCCCAAGAGACCCAGTACTTC.

This clonotype has a count of ten or more. The rearrangement joins TRBV7-9 to TRBJ2-7, with D uncertain. The V end lost 7 bases, the J end lost 2 bases, and 12 bases lay between the germline ends. Germline CDR1 SEHNR, CDR2 FQNEAQ (reference sequence). This CDR3 is 13 amino acids long. The CDR3 nucleotides read TGTGCCAGCACCGAAAATGGAGCCTACGAGCAGTACTTC. Amino acids: CASTENGAYEQYF. Variable domain in full (rest from reference TRBV7-9 and TRBJ2-7): DTGVSQNPRHKITKRGQNVTFRCDPISEHNRLYWYRQTLGQGPEFLTYFQNEAQLEKSRLLSDRFSAERPKGSFSTLEIQRTEQGDSAMYLCASTENGAYEQYFGPGTRLTVT.

This clonotype was found many times. The chain has TRBV20-1 and TRBJ2-7; D is undetermined. Trimming removed 3 bases at V and 0 bases at J, with 9 bases between. In germline, CDR1 is DFQATT, CDR2 SNEGSKA (reference sequence). The CDR3 contains 13 residues. For the CDR3, the DNA is TGCAGTGCTAGGTCCGAGAGCTCCTACGAGCAGTACTTC. The encoded protein is CSARSESSYEQYF.

This clonotype has more than one count but fewer than ten. The J gene is TRBJ2-7, the V gene TRBV20-1; possibly TRBD1 for D (6 bases). Trimming took 0 bases from V and 5 from J, leaving 14 bases between them. This CDR3 has 14 amino acids. From germline, CDR1 is DFQATT and CDR2 SNEGSKA (reference sequence). The CDR3 reads CSARDFGGLDEQYF. CDR3 in DNA: TGCAGTGCTAGAGATTTTGGGGGCCTAGACGAGCAGTACTTC.

Regarding this clonotype: A much larger clone lies one base from this, so it may be a read error. This sequence joins TRBV5-1 and TRBJ2-1; D uncertain. This CDR3 has 18 residues. Germline V lookup: CDR1 SGHRS, CDR2 YFSETQ. V lost 1 base and J 7 bases, leaving 24 bases between the germline ends. CDR3 sequence: CASSLPPPIGQAQNEQFF. The CDR3 DNA is TGCGCCAGCAGCTTGCCCCCCCCCATAGGGCAGGCCCAAAATGAGCAGTTCTTC. Drawing the rest from reference TRBV5-1 and TRBJ2-1, the complete variable domain is KAGVTQTPRYLIKTRGQQVTLSCSPISGHRSVSWYQQTPGQGLQFLFEYFSETQRNKGNFPGRFSGRQFSNSRSEMNVSTLELGDSALYLCASSLPPPIGQAQNEQFFGPGTRLTVL.

This clonotype was found a few times. This sequence joins TRBV20-1 and TRBJ1-2, with 9 bases that match TRBD1. The CDR3 runs to 15 residues. CDR1 and CDR2 (germline): DFQATT, SNEGSKA (reference sequence). With 3 bases clipped from V and 5 bases from J, the junction kept 10 bases outside the gene matches. CDR3 residues: CSASAPGQGNYGYTF. CDR3 in DNA: TGCAGTGCTAGCGCACCGGGACAGGGAAATTATGGCTACACCTTC.